These 4 T cell receptor beta chains came from one sample sequenced in a study of early T cells in non-severe SARS-CoV-2 infection. TCRdb called the 5' RACE reads again in MiXCR, with one record for every CDR3 protein. The sample comprises tens of thousands of distinct CDR3 sequences, roughly 6% of which are singletons, and around 5% rests with the top ten. The sequenced sample was whole blood. All receptors derive from an adult who was a healthcare worker with PCR-confirmed SARS-CoV-2 infection or an uninfected control (not recorded which).

This clonotype appeared many times. The chain is built from TRBV4-3 and TRBJ2-1; weak D call: TRBD2 (6 bases). V was pared by 5 bases and J by 4 bases, with 21 bases between. The germline V gene encodes CDR1 LGHNA and CDR2 YSLEER. The CDR3 length is 17 residues. This CDR3 is CASSEYIGGGGYNEQFF. The CDR3 bases are TGCGCCAGCAGCGAGTATATAGGAGGTGGAGGGTACAATGAGCAGTTCTTC.

This clonotype is categorized as medium-sized. The chain couples TRBV20-1 to TRBJ2-3, with TRBD2 matching over 14 bases. Germline V gene data show CDR1 as DFQATT and CDR2 as SNEGSKA (reference sequence). Trimming at V came to 5 bases and at J to 3 bases, leaving 7 bases not matched to a gene. This CDR3 has 16 amino acids. This CDR3 reads CSALKTSGRGTDTQYF. The CDR3 coding sequence is TGCAGTGCTCTGAAGACTAGCGGGAGGGGAACAGATACGCAGTATTTT.

A remark on this clonotype: A much larger clone lies one base from this, so it may be a read error. The rearrangement joins TRBV12-3 or TRBV12-4 to TRBJ2-7; 11 nucleotides match TRBD1. The CDR3 runs to 17 residues. Trimming at V came to 2 bases and at J to 3 bases, leaving 9 bases not matched to a gene. CDR3 coding DNA: TGTGCCAGCAGTTTATCTGTTGGGGGACAGGGGGACTACGAGCAGTACTTC. Protein product: CASSLSVGGQGDYEQYF.

This chain connects TRBV29-1 to TRBJ2-7; D is possibly TRBD2 (6 bases). Trimming removed 4 bases at V and 3 bases at J, with 19 bases between. Germline-derived CDR1 and CDR2 are SQVTM and ANQGSEA. CDR3 size: 15 residues. The CDR3 loop is CSVGPRGGLIYEQYF. CDR3 bases: TGCAGCGTTGGCCCGAGAGGAGGGCTGATCTACGAGCAGTACTTC.